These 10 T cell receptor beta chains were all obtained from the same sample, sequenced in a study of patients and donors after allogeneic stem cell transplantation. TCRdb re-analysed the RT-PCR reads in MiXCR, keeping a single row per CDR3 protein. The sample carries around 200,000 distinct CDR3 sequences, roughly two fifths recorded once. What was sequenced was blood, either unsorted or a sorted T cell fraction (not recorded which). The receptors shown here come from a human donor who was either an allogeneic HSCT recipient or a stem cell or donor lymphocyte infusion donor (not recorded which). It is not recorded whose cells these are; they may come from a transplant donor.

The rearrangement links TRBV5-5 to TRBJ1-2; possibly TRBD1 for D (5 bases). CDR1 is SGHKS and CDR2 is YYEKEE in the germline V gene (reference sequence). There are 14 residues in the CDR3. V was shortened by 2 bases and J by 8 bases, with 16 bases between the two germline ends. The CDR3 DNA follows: TGTGCCAGCAGCTTAACACACGCGCAGGGCGGCTACACCTTC. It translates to CASSLTHAQGGYTF.

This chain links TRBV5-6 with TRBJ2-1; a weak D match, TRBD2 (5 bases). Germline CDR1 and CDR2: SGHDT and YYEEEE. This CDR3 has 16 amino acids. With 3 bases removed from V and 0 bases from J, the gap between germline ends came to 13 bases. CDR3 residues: CASSSSDWSSYNEQFF. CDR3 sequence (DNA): TGTGCCAGCAGCTCCTCGGACTGGAGCTCCTACAATGAGCAGTTCTTC.

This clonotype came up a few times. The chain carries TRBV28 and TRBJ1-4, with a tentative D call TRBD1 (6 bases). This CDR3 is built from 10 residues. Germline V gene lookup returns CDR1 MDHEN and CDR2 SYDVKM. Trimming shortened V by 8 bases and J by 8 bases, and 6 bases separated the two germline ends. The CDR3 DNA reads TGTGCCAGCGGACAGGAAAAACTGTTTTTT. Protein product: CASGQEKLFF.

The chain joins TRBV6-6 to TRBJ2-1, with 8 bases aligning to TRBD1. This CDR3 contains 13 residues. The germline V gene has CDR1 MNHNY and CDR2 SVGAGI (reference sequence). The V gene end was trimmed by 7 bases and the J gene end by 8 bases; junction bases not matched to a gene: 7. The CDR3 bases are TGTGCCAGCACCACAGGGGGTCTGTATGAGCAGTTCTTC. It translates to CASTTGGLYEQFF.

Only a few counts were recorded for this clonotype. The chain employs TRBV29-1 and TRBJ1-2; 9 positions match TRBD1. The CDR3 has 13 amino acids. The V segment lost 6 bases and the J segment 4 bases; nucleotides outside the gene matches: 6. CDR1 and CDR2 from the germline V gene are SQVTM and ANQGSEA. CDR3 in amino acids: CSVYRGRGYGYTF. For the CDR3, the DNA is TGCAGCGTATACAGGGGGCGCGGCTATGGCTACACCTTC.

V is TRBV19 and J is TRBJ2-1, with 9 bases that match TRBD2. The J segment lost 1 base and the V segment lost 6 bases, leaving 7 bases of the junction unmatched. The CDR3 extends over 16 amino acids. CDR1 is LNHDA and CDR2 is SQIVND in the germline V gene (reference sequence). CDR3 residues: CASRSSGVASYNEQFF. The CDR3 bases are TGTGCCAGTAGGTCTAGCGGGGTTGCTTCCTACAATGAGCAGTTCTTC.

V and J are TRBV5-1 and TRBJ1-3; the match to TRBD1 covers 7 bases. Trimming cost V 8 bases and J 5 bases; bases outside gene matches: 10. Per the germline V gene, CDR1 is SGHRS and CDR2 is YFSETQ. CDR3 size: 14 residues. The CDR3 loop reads CASTTGTARNTIYF. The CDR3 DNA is TGCGCCAGTACGACAGGGACGGCCCGAAACACCATATATTTT.

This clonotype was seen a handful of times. CDR3 protein: CSVDGQGFLYEQYF. In DNA, the CDR3 is TGCAGCGTTGATGGTCAGGGGTTCCTCTACGAGCAGTACTTC. The chain joins TRBV29-1 to TRBJ2-7, with a possible D match to TRBD1 (6 bases). CDR1 and CDR2 (germline): SQVTM, ANQGSEA. V lost 3 bases to trimming and J lost 3 bases, with 15 bases between them. This CDR3 comprises 14 residues.

CDR3 sequence: CSARGQGETEAFF. CDR3 DNA sequence: TGCAGTGCGAGGGGACAGGGGGAGACTGAAGCTTTCTTT. The gene calls are TRBV20-1 and TRBJ1-1; TRBD1 aligns across 11 bases. This CDR3 contains 13 residues. V shed 6 bases, J shed 5 bases, and the junction held 5 bases outside the gene matches. Per the germline V gene, CDR1 is DFQATT and CDR2 is SNEGSKA (reference sequence).

The CDR3 DNA reads TGTGCCAGCGGTGTAGGTCAACTTGACGGGGAGCTGTTTTTT. Protein sequence: CASGVGQLDGELFF. The V gene is TRBV6-5, the J gene TRBJ2-2; no clear D. The V gene's germline CDR1 is MNHEY and CDR2 SVGAGI. This CDR3 is built from 14 residues. V lost 8 bases, J lost 7 bases, and 17 bases lay in between.